The 19 T cell receptor beta chains below all came from one sample that was sequenced in a study of blood T cell repertoires in COVID-19 (dated by TCRdb to between 2020 and 2021). The library came from the immunoSEQ multiplex PCR assay. Imported from immuneACCESS, the table was reduced by TCRdb to in-frame sequences with V and J called. These copies leave out some clones; in studies compared against another copy, an unresolved V gene accounts for under half, and the cause of the remainder is not known. Here the sample has around 240,000 clones; around 84% occur a single time. Of the sample, 1.4% falls within the top ten clones. Sequenced sample: peripheral blood. These TCRs come from a woman aged 40 to 50 who had recovered from COVID-19.

The genes are TRBV6-6 and TRBJ2-7; D possibly corresponds to TRBD2 (5 bases). V was shortened by 6 bases and J by 0 bases, with 15 bases between the two germline ends. Germline lookup yields CDR1 MNHNY and CDR2 SVGAGI (reference sequence). The CDR3 is made up of 15 amino acids. CDR3: CASRSDLAPSYEQYF. Written as DNA, the CDR3 is TGTGCCAGCAGAAGTGACCTAGCCCCCTCCTACGAGCAGTACTTC.

This clone was seen only a few times. V and J are TRBV28 and TRBJ1-2; 9 bases are a match to TRBD1. The length of the CDR3 is 15 residues. J lost 8 bases, V lost 7 bases, and 14 bases had no gene match. Germline CDR1 reads MDHEN; CDR2 reads SYDVKM. The CDR3 region has the DNA TGTGCCAGCACCAGGGACAGGGTTAATTCGGGAGGCTACACCTTC. Its protein product is CASTRDRVNSGGYTF.

The chain joins TRBV19 to TRBJ1-5; possibly TRBD1 for D (6 bases). CDR3 length equals 14 residues. The V gene lost 6 bases and the J gene lost 4 bases, with 13 bases spanning the gap. CDR1 LNHDA and CDR2 SQIVND come from the germline V gene (reference sequence). The CDR3 sequence is CASRADRINQPQHF. The CDR3 DNA is TGTGCCAGTAGGGCGGACAGAATAAATCAGCCCCAGCATTTT.

The chain has TRBV5-4 and TRBJ2-5; 10 nucleotides agree with TRBD1. V was clipped by 5 bases and J by 3 bases; unmatched bases: 4. The V gene's germline CDR1 is SGHNT and CDR2 YYREEE (reference sequence). CDR3 length equals 14 residues. DNA of the CDR3: TGTGCCAGCAGTCTGACAGGGGGCGAAGAGACCCAGTACTTC. It codes for CASSLTGGEETQYF.

The V gene is TRBV29-1, the J gene TRBJ2-2; the D gene is possibly TRBD2 (5 bases). Per germline, CDR1 SQVTM and CDR2 ANQGSEA. Trimming took off 6 bases at V and 2 bases at J, with 16 bases between the two ends. The CDR3 runs to 15 residues. CDR3 in DNA: TGCAGCGTGGAAAGAGGGCGGTCCAACACCGGGGAGCTGTTTTTT. Its protein is CSVERGRSNTGELFF.

The chain couples TRBV7-2 to TRBJ1-4, with D perhaps TRBD1 (5 bases). Germline-derived CDR1 and CDR2 are SGHTA and FQGNSA. This CDR3 is 15 amino acids long. V lost 2 bases and J 3 bases, leaving 10 bases between the germline ends. The CDR3 protein is CASSLQGNSNEKLFF. The CDR3 bases are TGTGCCAGCAGCTTACAGGGAAACTCTAATGAAAAACTGTTTTTT. The variable domain in full, with the rest retrieved from reference TRBV7-2 and TRBJ1-4, is GAGVSQSPSNKVTEKGKDVELRCDPISGHTALYWYRQSLGQGLEFLIYFQGNSAPDKSGLPSDRFSAERTGGSVSTLTIQRTQQEDSAVYLCASSLQGNSNEKLFFGSGTQLSVL.

The chain uses TRBV4-3 and TRBJ2-2; D remains unclear. Germline loops: CDR1 LGHNA, CDR2 YSLEER. Trimming removed 1 base at V and 7 bases at J, with 7 bases between. The CDR3 consists of 13 residues. The CDR3: CASSQGRSGELFF. The DNA of the CDR3 is TGCGCCAGCAGCCAAGGCCGGAGCGGGGAGCTGTTTTTT.

The chain couples TRBV9 to TRBJ2-5, with TRBD2 identical over 14 bases. The CDR3 is 17 residues long. The V and J ends lost 3 bases and 2 bases, in that order; junction bases with no gene match: 6. CDR1 and CDR2 from the germline V gene are SGDLS and YYNGEE. CDR3 DNA: TGTGCCAGCAGCGGTCGACTAGCGGGGGGGCGGCAAGAGACCCAGTACTTC. Protein: CASSGRLAGGRQETQYF.

Only a few counts were recorded for this clone. The V call is TRBV4-2, the J call TRBJ1-1, with 10 bases aligning to TRBD1. The germline gives CDR1 LGHNA, CDR2 YNFKEQ. This CDR3 contains 15 residues. With V trimmed by 5 bases and J by 1 base, 4 bases remained unmatched. CDR3 sequence reads: CASSRQGAGNTEAFF. The CDR3 DNA is TGTGCCAGCAGCAGACAGGGGGCGGGGAACACTGAAGCTTTCTTT.

This chain joins TRBV7-2 and TRBJ2-1; D might be TRBD1 (6 bases). V was trimmed by 1 base and J by 10 bases, leaving 14 bases between them. The germline V gene has CDR1 SGHTA and CDR2 FQGNSA. The CDR3 covers 14 residues. The CDR3 sequence: CASSLGSQGWEQFF. CDR3 coding DNA: TGTGCCAGCAGCTTAGGTTCACAGGGATGGGAGCAGTTCTTC.

The rearrangement joins TRBV2 to TRBJ1-2; D might be TRBD1 (6 bases). V lost 6 bases and J 4 bases, leaving 15 bases between the germline ends. The V gene's germline CDR1 is SNHLY and CDR2 FYNNEI. The CDR3 has 14 residues. CDR3 nucleotides: TGTGCCAGCAGAGCCCGGACAGAGACCTATGGCTACACCTTC. Translated: CASRARTETYGYTF.

The chain couples TRBV27 to TRBJ1-4; 10 nucleotides agree with TRBD1. Germline assignment: CDR1 MNHEY and CDR2 SMNVEV (reference sequence). The ends lost 1 base at V and 6 bases at J; junction bases unmatched: 2. The CDR3 has 15 amino acids. CDR3 DNA sequence: TGTGCCAGCAGTTTATGGGGGACAGGGGATGAAAAACTGTTTTTT. It codes for CASSLWGTGDEKLFF. Combining the CDR3 with reference TRBV27 and TRBJ1-4 gives the whole variable domain EAQVTQNPRYLITVTGKKLTVTCSQNMNHEYMSWYRQDPGLGLRQIYYSMNVEVTDKGDVPEGYKVSRKEKRNFPLILESPSPNQTSLYFCASSLWGTGDEKLFFGSGTQLSVL.

The chain is built from TRBV13 and TRBJ1-3; weak D call: TRBD1 (6 bases). The CDR3 totals 15 residues. Germline-derived CDR1 and CDR2 are PRHDT and FYEKMQ (reference sequence). Trimming pared 0 bases from V and 2 bases from J, leaving 8 bases between. CDR3 DNA: TGTGCCAGCAGCTTAGGGGCAGGGGCTGGAAACACCATATATTTT. The encoded protein is CASSLGAGAGNTIYF.

The gene calls are TRBV20-1 and TRBJ1-1, with 7 bases lining up with TRBD1. The CDR3 extends over 15 amino acids. From germline, CDR1 is DFQATT and CDR2 SNEGSKA (reference sequence). With V trimmed by 3 bases and J by 2 bases, 9 bases remained unmatched. CDR3 loop: CSASPTGTDNTEAFF. The CDR3 DNA sequence: TGCAGTGCTAGTCCTACCGGGACAGATAACACTGAAGCTTTCTTT.

The V call is TRBV10-3, the J call TRBJ1-1; TRBD1 matches at 9 bases. The germline V gene has CDR1 ENHRY and CDR2 SYGVKD. CDR3 length: 15 amino acids. V shed 3 bases and J 4 bases; nucleotides not matched to a gene: 6. This chain's CDR3 is CAISEPGQGSTEAFF. As DNA, the CDR3 is TGTGCCATCAGTGAACCGGGACAGGGTAGCACTGAAGCTTTCTTT.

The chain recombines TRBV9 with TRBJ1-2; D not resolved. The CDR3 loop spans 15 amino acids. V was shortened by 3 bases and J by 0 bases, with 12 bases between the two germline ends. Germline assignment: CDR1 SGDLS and CDR2 YYNGEE. The CDR3 spells CASSDRFTANYGYTF. The CDR3 bases are TGTGCCAGCAGCGACCGCTTCACGGCTAACTATGGCTACACCTTC.

Regarding this clone: The same CDR3 arises from other DNA sequences in this sample as well. The chain is built from TRBV18 and TRBJ1-2, with 9 bases that match TRBD1. CDR1 and CDR2 from the germline V gene are KGHSH and LQKENI. This CDR3 is 13 amino acids long. The junction had 4 bases not matched to a gene; V was cut back by 3 bases and J by 8 bases. The CDR3 reads CASSPGTGNGYTF. The CDR3 DNA follows: TGTGCCAGCTCACCCGGGACAGGGAACGGCTACACCTTC. The full variable domain, rest sourced from reference TRBV18 and TRBJ1-2, is NAGVMQNPRHLVRRRGQEARLRCSPMKGHSHVYWYRQLPEEGLKFMVYLQKENIIDESGMPKERFSAEFPKEGPSILRIQQVVRGDSAAYFCASSPGTGNGYTFGSGTRLTVV.

The J gene is TRBJ1-5, the V gene TRBV5-6; tentatively, D is TRBD1 (5 bases). Per the germline V gene, CDR1 is SGHDT and CDR2 is YYEEEE. The V gene lost 2 bases and the J gene lost 0 bases, with 12 bases spanning the gap. The CDR3 loop spans 16 amino acids. The CDR3 sequence is CASSFGQTYSNQPQHF. The CDR3 DNA follows: TGTGCCAGCAGCTTTGGACAAACCTATAGCAATCAGCCCCAGCATTTT.

This clone has a single count. The chain recombines TRBV30 with TRBJ1-6, with 10 positions matching TRBD1. V dropped 5 bases and J dropped 6; count of bases not matched to a gene: 7. The CDR3 is 15 residues long. Per the germline V gene, CDR1 is GTSNPN and CDR2 is SVGIG (reference sequence). The CDR3 spells CAWGTGVLINSPLHF. In DNA, the CDR3 is TGTGCCTGGGGGACAGGGGTGCTTATTAATTCACCCCTCCACTTT.